These 26 T cell receptor beta chains originate from one sample sequenced in a study of vaccination effects on CD4 cells after COVID-19. Assay used: immunoSEQ multiplex PCR; TCRdb lists only in-frame clones, some missing. Of tens of thousands of clones listed, around 74% are singletons. For these TCRs, the target antigens are not known. Sequencing followed a ViraFEST assay step that expanded antigen-specific CD4+ T cells with viral peptide pools. Subsequent to a culture period of less than twelve days, CD4+ T cells were isolated. Testing of the vaccine recipients showed negative nucleocapsid antibodies and no prior SARS-CoV-2 infection. The material sequenced was CD4+ T cells from PBMCs cultured with HCoV-NL63 spike peptides, taken before COVID-19 vaccination. The receptors come from a human donor who received a COVID-19 vaccine.

This sequence joins TRBV20-1 and TRBJ2-1; D gene ambiguous. Trimming left V 6 bases short and J 8 bases short, with 8 bases between. The germline V gene encodes CDR1 DFQATT and CDR2 SNEGSKA (reference sequence). The CDR3 is 10 residues long. The CDR3 loop reads CSAAKDEQFF. The CDR3 DNA sequence: TGCAGTGCAGCTAAGGATGAGCAGTTCTTC.

This clone has a count of ten or more. The V gene is TRBV6-5, the J gene TRBJ2-2, with 8 bases identical to TRBD1. V shed 10 bases and J 1 base; nucleotides not matched to a gene: 2. Per the germline V gene, CDR1 is MNHEY and CDR2 is SVGAGI. This CDR3 comprises 13 residues. CDR3 amino acids: CATDRGNTGELFF. The DNA for the CDR3 is TGTGCCACTGACAGGGGGAACACCGGGGAGCTGTTTTTT.

This chain connects TRBV2 to TRBJ2-5; 7 bases fit TRBD2. This CDR3 has 15 amino acids. The junction had 7 bases not matched to a gene; V was cut back by 2 bases and J by 4 bases. Looked up from germline, CDR1 is SNHLY and CDR2 is FYNNEI. CDR3 DNA sequence: TGTGCCAGCAGTGAACAAGCGGGGCCGCGAGAGACCCAGTACTTC. Translated, it gives CASSEQAGPRETQYF. Supplemented by reference TRBV2 and TRBJ2-5, the full variable domain reads EPEVTQTPSHQVTQMGQEVILRCVPISNHLYFYWYRQILGQKVEFLVSFYNNEISEKSEIFDDQFSVERPDGSNFTLKIRSTKLEDSAMYFCASSEQAGPRETQYFGPGTRLLVL.

CDR3 protein: CASSSQGIGSPLHF. CDR3 bases: TGCGCCAGCAGCTCCCAGGGCATTGGTTCACCCCTCCACTTT. V gene TRBV5-1 combines with J gene TRBJ1-6; tentatively, D is TRBD1 (5 bases). The CDR3 covers 14 residues. Trimming took 3 bases from V and 9 from J, leaving 13 bases between them. CDR1 and CDR2 (germline): SGHRS, YFSETQ.

J is TRBJ2-3 and V is TRBV9; 7 nucleotides agree with TRBD1. The CDR3 length is 17 residues. Germline V gene sequence: CDR1 SGDLS, CDR2 YYNGEE. V was pared by 3 bases and J by 5 bases, with 15 bases of the junction left unmatched. The CDR3 here is CASSAFGRDSGKDTQYF. CDR3 nucleotides: TGTGCCAGCAGCGCGTTTGGCCGGGACAGTGGAAAAGATACGCAGTATTTT.

The genes are TRBV2 and TRBJ1-5, with D possibly TRBD1 on 6 matching bases. The CDR3 consists of 14 residues. The V gene lost 5 bases and the J gene lost 4 bases, with 12 bases spanning the gap. Germline values: CDR1 SNHLY, CDR2 FYNNEI. The CDR3 sequence is CASSLARGNQPQHF. The CDR3 bases are TGTGCCAGCAGTTTGGCCAGGGGTAATCAGCCCCAGCATTTT.

This clone appeared a single time. The chain links TRBV7-9 to TRBJ1-2, with 9 bases fitting TRBD1. The CDR3 contains 14 residues. Trimming removed 5 bases from V and 3 bases from J; junction bases left unmatched: 4. Germline-derived CDR1 and CDR2 are SEHNR and FQNEAQ (reference sequence). The CDR3 DNA reads as TGTGCCAGCAGCCGTACAGGGGGCTACTATGGCTACACCTTC. Translated: CASSRTGGYYGYTF.

The chain carries TRBV5-5 and TRBJ1-1, with D perhaps matching TRBD1 (5 bases). Germline CDR1 reads SGHKS; CDR2 reads YYEKEE (reference sequence). V lost 0 bases and J lost 1, with 13 bases in between. The CDR3 contains 16 residues. The chain's CDR3 is CASSLGWTGTNTEAFF. The CDR3 DNA is TGTGCCAGCAGCTTGGGTTGGACGGGGACGAACACTGAAGCTTTCTTT.

The chain recombines TRBV25-1 with TRBJ2-7; 11 bases are a match to TRBD2. The CDR3 loop spans 14 amino acids. Germline trimming cut 10 bases from V and 3 bases from J; bases unmatched to any gene: 8. The germline gives CDR1 MGHDK, CDR2 SYGVNS. The CDR3 DNA follows: TGTGCCACCGGACGAGGGACTAGCGGCTACGAGCAGTACTTC. It is translated as CATGRGTSGYEQYF.

V and J are TRBV19 and TRBJ2-7; 10 nucleotides align to TRBD1. Losses at the gene ends were 6 bases for V and 7 bases for J; bases not matched to a gene: 12. The CDR3 runs 15 residues. The germline CDR1 and CDR2 sequences are LNHDA and SQIVND (reference sequence). The chain's CDR3 is CASSNHGTGVREQYF. As DNA, the CDR3 is TGTGCCAGTAGCAACCATGGGACAGGGGTCCGGGAGCAGTACTTC.

This sequence joins TRBV11-2 and TRBJ1-1; 7 bases are a match to TRBD1. Germline V CDR1 and CDR2: SGHAT, FQNNGV. There are 16 residues in the CDR3. The V segment lost 5 bases and the J segment 4 bases; nucleotides outside the gene matches: 13. DNA for the CDR3: TGTGCCAGCAGCGCCAGGGGGGGGGTTAAGAGCACTGAAGCTTTCTTT. Encoded protein: CASSARGGVKSTEAFF.

The rearrangement links TRBV4-2 to TRBJ1-3; tentative D call: TRBD1 (5 bases). Between the trimmed V and J ends, which lost 5 bases and 1 base, there was a span of 9 bases. CDR1 is LGHNA and CDR2 is YNFKEQ in the germline V gene. The CDR3 covers 14 residues. The CDR3 loop is CASSTQVSGNTIYF. The CDR3 bases are TGTGCCAGCAGCACACAGGTATCTGGAAACACCATATATTTT.

This clone was counted between two and nine times. The chain has TRBV10-3 and TRBJ1-6; D may be TRBD1 (6 bases). The germline V gene encodes CDR1 ENHRY and CDR2 SYGVKD. This CDR3 contains 14 residues. Trimming cost V 0 bases and J 7 bases, with 7 bases left between them. CDR3 nucleotides: TGTGCCATCAGTGAGTCTACAGGGAATTCACCCCTCCACTTT. Translation gives CAISESTGNSPLHF.

The V gene is TRBV5-1, the J gene TRBJ2-2; maybe TRBD1 (5 bases). Germline CDR1 SGHRS, CDR2 YFSETQ. The CDR3 has 16 residues. V shed 0 bases and J shed 0 bases, with 9 bases lying between them. The CDR3 DNA reads TGCGCCAGCAGCTTGGGGGCAGGGTCGAACACCGGGGAGCTGTTTTTT. Amino acid sequence: CASSLGAGSNTGELFF.

The chain recombines TRBV30 with TRBJ2-7, with 10 bases aligning to TRBD2. With V trimmed by 5 bases and J by 2 bases, 18 bases remained unmatched. The germline V gene has CDR1 GTSNPN and CDR2 SVGIG (reference sequence). This CDR3 is 18 amino acids long. CDR3 coding DNA: TGTGCCTGGCACCCCACATTAATTACTAGCGGGACTCCCTACGAGCAGTACTTC. This sequence encodes CAWHPTLITSGTPYEQYF.

The V call is TRBV11-2, the J call TRBJ2-2, with TRBD2 matching 11 bases. This CDR3 is 19 amino acids long. Germline CDR1 and CDR2: SGHAT and FQNNGV. Trimming cost V 4 bases and J 1 base; bases outside gene matches: 11. CDR3 amino acids: CASSSPGGSGRVNTGELFF. CDR3 in DNA: TGTGCCAGCAGCTCCCCGGGTGGTAGCGGGAGGGTGAACACCGGGGAGCTGTTTTTT.

This clone was picked up one time. The V and J genes are TRBV7-2 and TRBJ2-3; D is perhaps TRBD1 (6 bases). Trimming shortened V by 5 bases and J by 5 bases, and 11 bases separated the two germline ends. This CDR3 spans 13 amino acids. Per the germline V gene, CDR1 is SGHTA and CDR2 is FQGNSA. The CDR3 DNA reads as TGTGCCAGCAGCCGACCAGGGGAAGATACGCAGTATTTT. This sequence encodes CASSRPGEDTQYF.

The chain carries TRBV10-1 and TRBJ1-4; D remains ambiguous. The V gene's germline CDR1 is WNHNN and CDR2 SYGVQD (reference sequence). This CDR3 is built from 14 residues. V dropped 2 bases and J dropped 4 bases, with 8 bases sitting between them. The CDR3 here is CASSEGDNNEKLFF. In DNA form, the CDR3 reads TGCGCCAGCAGTGAGGGAGACAATAATGAAAAACTGTTTTTT.

The rearrangement links TRBV7-9 to TRBJ1-6; 11 bases agree with TRBD1. V lost 5 bases to trimming and J lost 3 bases; unmatched junction nucleotides: 9. The CDR3 contains 18 residues. Germline V lookup: CDR1 SEHNR, CDR2 FQNEAQ (reference sequence). CDR3 DNA: TGTGCCAGCAGCCGACGGACAGGGGGCCCTCTCTATAATTCACCCCTCCACTTT. Protein product: CASSRRTGGPLYNSPLHF. Complete variable domain (other parts from reference TRBV7-9 and TRBJ1-6): DTGVSQNPRHKITKRGQNVTFRCDPISEHNRLYWYRQTLGQGPEFLTYFQNEAQLEKSRLLSDRFSAERPKGSFSTLEIQRTEQGDSAMYLCASSRRTGGPLYNSPLHFGNGTRLTVT.

The chain joins TRBV4-2 to TRBJ1-1; 10 bases match TRBD1. Germline V gene sequence: CDR1 LGHNA, CDR2 YNFKEQ. Unmatched junction bases numbered 3, after V lost 2 bases and J lost 3 bases. The CDR3 is 15 amino acids. In DNA form, the CDR3 reads TGTGCCAGCAGCCAAACCGGGACAGGGGACACTGAAGCTTTCTTT. This codes for CASSQTGTGDTEAFF.

The V call is TRBV2, the J call TRBJ2-2; the match to TRBD2 covers 12 bases. This CDR3 spans 16 amino acids. J was trimmed by 7 bases and V by 7 bases; bases with no gene match: 10. Germline V CDR1 and CDR2: SNHLY, FYNNEI. The CDR3 region is CASILTSGSLGGELFF. CDR3 DNA: TGTGCCAGCATCCTGACTAGCGGGAGTCTTGGCGGGGAGCTGTTTTTT. Combining the CDR3 with reference TRBV2 and TRBJ2-2 gives the whole variable domain EPEVTQTPSHQVTQMGQEVILRCVPISNHLYFYWYRQILGQKVEFLVSFYNNEISEKSEIFDDQFSVERPDGSNFTLKIRSTKLEDSAMYFCASILTSGSLGGELFFGEGSRLTVL.

The chain joins TRBV14 to TRBJ1-2; maybe TRBD1 (6 bases). The CDR3 spans 14 residues. CDR1 SGHDN and CDR2 FVKESK come from the germline V gene. Between the trimmed V and J ends, which lost 1 base and 4 bases, there was a span of 10 bases. The chain's CDR3 is CASSQVGGVYGYTF. CDR3 nucleotide sequence: TGTGCCAGCAGCCAAGTGGGGGGCGTCTATGGCTACACCTTC.

This rearrangement joins TRBV6-1 to TRBJ1-4, with TRBD1 identical over 8 bases. Germline V gives CDR1 MNHNS, CDR2 SASEGT. This CDR3 is 17 amino acids long. After removal of 4 bases from V and 3 bases from J, the junction contained 10 bases not matched to a gene. Here the CDR3 DNA reads TGTGCCAGCAGTGCCGGGACAGGCTTTGGGGCTAATGAAAAACTGTTTTTT. It is translated as CASSAGTGFGANEKLFF.

The chain links TRBV28 to TRBJ2-3; 10 bases map to TRBD2. The J segment lost 7 bases and the V segment lost 2 bases, leaving 6 bases of the junction unmatched. The CDR3 totals 15 residues. CDR1 MDHEN and CDR2 SYDVKM come from the germline V gene. CDR3 protein: CASSLGLAGVYTQYF. CDR3 nucleotides: TGTGCCAGCAGTTTAGGGCTAGCGGGAGTTTATACGCAGTATTTT.

The V gene is TRBV7-2, the J gene TRBJ2-7; D is unclear. CDR3 length: 15 amino acids. Trimming left V 4 bases short and J 3 bases short, with 16 bases between. Germline-derived CDR1 and CDR2 are SGHTA and FQGNSA. CDR3 loop: CASSSNPGPFYEQYF. The CDR3 region has the DNA TGTGCCAGCAGCTCAAACCCTGGACCGTTCTACGAGCAGTACTTC.

J is TRBJ2-7 and V is TRBV18; 8 positions match TRBD2. Germline V CDR1 and CDR2: KGHSH, LQKENI. J lost 1 base, V lost 0 bases, and 8 bases had no gene match. CDR3 size: 17 residues. In DNA form, the CDR3 reads TGTGCCAGCTCACCACCCGGCGGGAGGATTTCTTCCTACGAGCAGTACTTC. This gives the protein CASSPPGGRISSYEQYF.